These 23 T cell receptor beta chains were sequenced from one sample in a study of cytomegalovirus exposure and HLA in healthy donors. Clones were read by immunoSEQ multiplex PCR, and TCRdb kept only the in-frame ones, dropping some. The sample consists of about 54,000 clones, about 92% of them appearing once. Sequenced input: PBMCs. These receptors were obtained from a young woman in good health and CMV-seropositive.

The chain couples TRBV6-6 to TRBJ2-7; D remains unclear. Trimming shortened V by 8 bases and J by 3 bases, and 14 bases separated the two germline ends. The CDR3 is 13 residues long. Germline V gives CDR1 MNHNY, CDR2 SVGAGI (reference sequence). In DNA form, the CDR3 reads TGTGCCAGCCATCGAGCGATGTTCTACGAGCAGTACTTC. The encoded protein is CASHRAMFYEQYF.

The rearrangement joins TRBV28 to TRBJ1-5; possibly TRBD1 for D (5 bases). The CDR3 length is 16 residues. V was cut by 2 bases and J by 3 bases, with 14 bases left in between. CDR1 and CDR2 (germline): MDHEN, SYDVKM. The CDR3 DNA is TGTGCCAGCAGTTTAGGGACTCGTGGGGTCAATCAGCCCCAGCATTTT. Protein sequence: CASSLGTRGVNQPQHF.

The chain couples TRBV28 to TRBJ1-5, with 9 nucleotides matching TRBD1. The CDR3 covers 15 residues. V dropped 3 bases and J dropped 6; count of bases not matched to a gene: 6. Germline CDR1 is MDHEN and CDR2 is SYDVKM. CDR3 protein: CASSFRDRDTQPQHF. For the CDR3, the DNA is TGTGCCAGCAGTTTCCGGGACAGGGATACTCAGCCCCAGCATTTT.

The rearrangement uses TRBV7-2 and TRBJ2-7, with a possible D match to TRBD2 (6 bases). Germline V gene lookup returns CDR1 SGHTA and CDR2 FQGNSA. Trimming left V 3 bases short and J 5 bases short, with 17 bases between. The length of the CDR3 is 15 residues. The CDR3 sequence: CASSLNPGTQNEQYF. DNA of the CDR3: TGTGCCAGCAGCTTGAACCCCGGGACTCAAAACGAGCAGTACTTC.

The chain couples TRBV6-1 to TRBJ2-3; 10 bases map to TRBD2. Germline V gives CDR1 MNHNS, CDR2 SASEGT. J gave up 6 bases and V 5 bases, and 5 bases lay outside the gene matches. This CDR3 spans 14 amino acids. The CDR3: CASSSGGASDTQYF. The CDR3 bases are TGTGCCAGCAGTAGCGGGGGGGCGTCTGATACGCAGTATTTT.

The chain employs TRBV6-5 and TRBJ1-1; 8 bases agree with TRBD1. The CDR3 contains 15 residues. V lost 2 bases to trimming and J lost 3 bases; unmatched junction nucleotides: 5. Germline CDR1 and CDR2: MNHEY and SVGAGI. Written as DNA, the CDR3 is TGTGCCAGCAGTTACCAGGGGGCGAGGGACACTGAAGCTTTCTTT. This codes for CASSYQGARDTEAFF.

The chain carries TRBV4-2 and TRBJ2-3; D not resolved. This CDR3 comprises 15 residues. V was clipped by 1 base and J by 2 bases, with 10 bases between them. Germline CDR1 LGHNA, CDR2 YNFKEQ. The CDR3 nucleotides are TGTGCCAGCAGCCAAGTTGAGGCCCACACAGATACGCAGTATTTT. Translated, it gives CASSQVEAHTDTQYF.

V and J are TRBV19 and TRBJ1-1; 8 bases map to TRBD1. The V and J ends lost 6 bases and 1 base, in that order; junction bases with no gene match: 1. The CDR3 spans 13 residues. Germline lookup yields CDR1 LNHDA and CDR2 SQIVND (reference sequence). CDR3 in DNA: TGTGCCAGTAGGGGGACAGGGAACACTGAAGCTTTCTTT. It specifies CASRGTGNTEAFF.

This sequence joins TRBV2 and TRBJ2-7, with D possibly being TRBD1 (5 bases). The V end lost 7 bases, the J end lost 6 bases, and 13 bases lay between the germline ends. CDR3 length: 12 residues. CDR1 and CDR2 from the germline V gene are SNHLY and FYNNEI. The CDR3 loop is CASTLTVGEQYF. In nucleotides, the CDR3 is TGTGCCAGCACCTTGACAGTCGGCGAGCAGTACTTC.

V and J are TRBV5-1 and TRBJ1-1, with D perhaps TRBD1 (5 bases). V lost 4 bases to trimming and J lost 5 bases, with 18 bases between them. From germline, CDR1 is SGHRS and CDR2 YFSETQ. The CDR3 consists of 15 residues. CDR3 in DNA: TGCGCCAGCAGCGAGTCTGGGCAGGGAGGGACTGAAGCTTTCTTT. As protein: CASSESGQGGTEAFF.

The chain has TRBV2 and TRBJ2-5; 9 bases match TRBD1. V trimming: 2 bases; J trimming: 4 bases; junction bases outside the gene matches: 8. CDR1 SNHLY and CDR2 FYNNEI come from the germline V gene. The CDR3 runs to 16 residues. The chain's CDR3 is CASSETGTGSAETQYF. The CDR3 DNA follows: TGTGCCAGCAGTGAAACAGGGACAGGGTCGGCAGAGACCCAGTACTTC.

The chain links TRBV2 to TRBJ2-7; 9 nucleotides agree with TRBD1. V dropped 2 bases and J dropped 4; count of bases not matched to a gene: 6. From germline, CDR1 is SNHLY and CDR2 FYNNEI. The CDR3 totals 15 residues. Written as DNA, the CDR3 is TGTGCCAGCAGTGAAAGTCGGGACAGGGTGTACGAGCAGTACTTC. Amino acids: CASSESRDRVYEQYF.

The J gene is TRBJ2-3, the V gene TRBV19; D is uncertain. V was pared by 3 bases and J by 4 bases, with 2 bases between. Germline V lookup: CDR1 LNHDA, CDR2 SQIVND (reference sequence). There are 11 residues in the CDR3. CDR3 DNA sequence: TGTGCCAGTAGTATCTCAGATACGCAGTATTTT. This gives the protein CASSISDTQYF.

This chain links TRBV29-1 with TRBJ1-4; 7 bases map to TRBD1. J gave up 4 bases and V 3 bases, and 5 bases lay outside the gene matches. This CDR3 has 14 residues. CDR1 is SQVTM, CDR2 ANQGSEA, per germline. The CDR3, as DNA: TGCAGCGTTGATATCACAGGGGATAATGAAAAACTGTTTTTT. Amino acids: CSVDITGDNEKLFF.

The J gene is TRBJ2-5, the V gene TRBV10-3; D is possibly TRBD1 (6 bases). V lost 0 bases to trimming and J lost 5 bases, with 13 bases between them. Germline lookup yields CDR1 ENHRY and CDR2 SYGVKD. The CDR3 contains 15 residues. The CDR3 nucleotides read TGTGCCATCAGTGAGTCGTTAGAGGGGGTGGAGACCCAGTACTTC. This gives the protein CAISESLEGVETQYF.

This chain uses TRBV6-4 with TRBJ2-3; 12 nucleotides agree with TRBD2. V gave up 8 bases and J gave up 0 bases; unmatched junction bases: 3. This CDR3 is built from 15 residues. Germline values: CDR1 MRHNA, CDR2 SNTAGT. The CDR3 loop is CASRGLAGSTDTQYF. CDR3 sequence (DNA): TGTGCCAGCCGAGGACTAGCGGGGAGCACAGATACGCAGTATTTT.

V usage is TRBV29-1 and J usage is TRBJ2-7, with 11 positions matching TRBD2. The CDR3 is made up of 13 amino acids. V lost 5 bases and J lost 6; bases outside the gene matches: 6. The germline V gene encodes CDR1 SQVTM and CDR2 ANQGSEA. The CDR3 sequence: CSVQVAGGTEQYF. DNA for the CDR3: TGCAGCGTTCAAGTAGCGGGGGGGACCGAGCAGTACTTC.

V gene TRBV5-4 combines with J gene TRBJ2-5, with 7 bases that match TRBD1. The CDR3 has 14 amino acids. Germline values: CDR1 SGHNT, CDR2 YYREEE (reference sequence). J lost 3 bases, V lost 3 bases, and 5 bases had no gene match. This CDR3 is CASSSTGTEETQYF. The CDR3 bases are TGTGCCAGCAGCTCGACAGGGACCGAAGAGACCCAGTACTTC. The whole variable domain, filled in from reference TRBV5-4 and TRBJ2-5, reads ETGVTQSPTHLIKTRGQQVTLRCSSQSGHNTVSWYQQALGQGPQFIFQYYREEENGRGNFPPRFSGLQFPNYSSELNVNALELDDSALYLCASSSTGTEETQYFGPGTRLLVL.

This clone is a singleton in its sample. The chain joins TRBV19 to TRBJ1-6; 9 nucleotides align to TRBD1. This CDR3 has 13 amino acids. After removal of 10 bases from V and 9 bases from J, the junction contained 7 bases not matched to a gene. The germline gives CDR1 LNHDA, CDR2 SQIVND (reference sequence). The CDR3 region is CATKTGGSSPLHF. CDR3 nucleotides: TGTGCCACCAAGACAGGGGGAAGTTCACCCCTCCACTTT.

This chain joins TRBV28 and TRBJ2-7; a weak D match, TRBD1 (5 bases). Germline assignment: CDR1 MDHEN and CDR2 SYDVKM. The CDR3 runs 12 residues. V lost 8 bases and J 4 bases, leaving 12 bases between the germline ends. In nucleotides, the CDR3 is TGTGCCAGCGGTAAAGGGGTGTACGAGCAGTACTTC. Protein: CASGKGVYEQYF.

The CDR3 protein is CSVERDRMYGYTF. CDR3 DNA: TGCAGCGTTGAAAGGGACAGGATGTATGGCTACACCTTC. V gene TRBV29-1 combines with J gene TRBJ1-2; 8 nucleotides line up with TRBD1. Losses at the gene ends were 2 bases for V and 5 bases for J; bases not matched to a gene: 4. The germline CDR1 and CDR2 sequences are SQVTM and ANQGSEA. This CDR3 contains 13 residues.

The chain employs TRBV5-4 and TRBJ2-1, with 8 bases identical to TRBD1. Germline V gives CDR1 SGHNT, CDR2 YYREEE (reference sequence). The CDR3 is 14 amino acids. After removal of 4 bases from V and 10 bases from J, the junction contained 10 bases not matched to a gene. CDR3: CASSDRGRVREQFF. CDR3 nucleotide sequence: TGTGCCAGCAGCGACAGGGGAAGGGTGCGCGAGCAGTTCTTC.

The gene calls are TRBV6-5 and TRBJ1-6; a possible D gene is TRBD1 (5 bases). Germline V gives CDR1 MNHEY, CDR2 SVGAGI. The CDR3 runs to 14 residues. V lost 1 base to trimming and J lost 10 bases, with 11 bases between them. CDR3 in amino acids: CASSYWRGESPLHF. As DNA, the CDR3 is TGTGCCAGCAGTTACTGGCGGGGGGAGTCACCCCTCCACTTT.